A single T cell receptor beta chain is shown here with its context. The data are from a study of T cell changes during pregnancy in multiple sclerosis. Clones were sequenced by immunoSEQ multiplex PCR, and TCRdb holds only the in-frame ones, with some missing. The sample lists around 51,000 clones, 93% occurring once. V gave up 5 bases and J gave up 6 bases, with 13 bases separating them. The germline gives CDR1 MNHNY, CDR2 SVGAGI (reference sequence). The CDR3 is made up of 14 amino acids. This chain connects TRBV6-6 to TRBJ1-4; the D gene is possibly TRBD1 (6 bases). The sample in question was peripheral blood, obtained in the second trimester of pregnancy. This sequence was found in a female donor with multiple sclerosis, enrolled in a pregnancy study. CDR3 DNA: TGTGCCAGCAGTCCCAGAGGGGGGGATGAAAAACTGTTTTTT. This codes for CASSPRGGDEKLFF.